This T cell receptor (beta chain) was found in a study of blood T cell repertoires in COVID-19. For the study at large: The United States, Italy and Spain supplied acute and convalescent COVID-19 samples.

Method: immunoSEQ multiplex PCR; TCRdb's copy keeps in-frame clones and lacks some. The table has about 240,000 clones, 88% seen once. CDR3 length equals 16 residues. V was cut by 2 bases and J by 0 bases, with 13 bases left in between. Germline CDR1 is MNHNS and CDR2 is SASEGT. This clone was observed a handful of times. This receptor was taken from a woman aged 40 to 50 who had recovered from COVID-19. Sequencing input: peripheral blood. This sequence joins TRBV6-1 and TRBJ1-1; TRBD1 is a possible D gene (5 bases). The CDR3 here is CASSEWQGTVNTEAFF. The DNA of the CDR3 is TGTGCCAGCAGTGAATGGCAGGGCACGGTGAACACTGAAGCTTTCTTT.